The 25 T cell receptor beta chains below were found in one sample sequenced in a study of OX40 agonist ivuxolimab in advanced cancers. Sequencing used immunoSEQ multiplex PCR; TCRdb keeps in-frame clones, though not all of them. This sample carries under 150,000 clones, about nine tenths of them seen once, and the ten largest clones take about 1.1%. Sequenced here: CD4+ or CD8+ T cells sorted from blood, sampled in a trial of the OX40 agonist ivuxolimab. The receptors originated from an adult with an advanced solid tumor such as melanoma, head and neck, liver or kidney cancer.

This chain connects TRBV5-1 to TRBJ2-1, with D unresolved. This CDR3 contains 10 residues. Germline-derived CDR1 and CDR2 are SGHRS and YFSETQ. The ends were cut back, 7 bases at V and 12 bases at J, with 11 bases in the middle. The CDR3 DNA reads TGCGCCAGCGGTCCGGGTCGGCAGTTCTTC. Translating gives CASGPGRQFF.

This chain connects TRBV5-4 to TRBJ1-2; possible D gene TRBD1, 6 bases. CDR3 size: 16 residues. Germline V gives CDR1 SGHNT, CDR2 YYREEE (reference sequence). V lost 0 bases to trimming and J lost 0 bases, with 12 bases between them. This chain's CDR3 is CASSLGSRGANYGYTF. The CDR3 DNA is TGTGCCAGCAGCTTGGGCTCCAGGGGCGCTAACTATGGCTACACCTTC.

This chain links TRBV2 with TRBJ2-3, with 10 bases matching TRBD1. Trimming at V came to 11 bases and at J to 3 bases, leaving 5 bases not matched to a gene. The CDR3 length is 13 residues. CDR1 is SNHLY, CDR2 FYNNEI, per germline. CDR3 in amino acids: CAGQGVGTDTQYF. The CDR3 region has the DNA TGTGCCGGACAGGGGGTTGGAACAGATACGCAGTATTTT.

This chain joins TRBV27 and TRBJ2-5; TRBD1 aligns across 7 bases. The V and J ends lost 2 bases and 5 bases, in that order; junction bases with no gene match: 11. Germline assignment: CDR1 MNHEY and CDR2 SMNVEV (reference sequence). There are 16 residues in the CDR3. CDR3 nucleotides: TGTGCCAGCAGTTTAAGGGGGCAAGGGCCCGGGGAGACCCAGTACTTC. The encoded protein is CASSLRGQGPGETQYF.

The genes are TRBV7-2 and TRBJ2-5; no reliable D call. The V and J ends lost 1 base and 2 bases respectively, with 5 bases between them. CDR1 is SGHTA, CDR2 FQGNSA, per germline. The CDR3 loop spans 13 amino acids. This CDR3 is CASSLVGQETQYF. In DNA, the CDR3 is TGTGCCAGCAGCTTAGTAGGTCAAGAGACCCAGTACTTC.

The V gene is TRBV19, the J gene TRBJ2-6; D possibly corresponds to TRBD1 (6 bases). This CDR3 has 14 amino acids. Trimming pared 6 bases from V and 7 bases from J, leaving 13 bases between. Germline CDR1 is LNHDA and CDR2 is SQIVND (reference sequence). CDR3 sequence: CASRLQGGANVLTF. The CDR3, as DNA: TGTGCCAGTAGGTTACAAGGGGGTGCCAACGTCCTGACTTTC.

This rearrangement joins TRBV9 to TRBJ2-7; 9 bases align to TRBD2. Germline trimming cut 4 bases from V and 3 bases from J; bases unmatched to any gene: 5. Germline loops: CDR1 SGDLS, CDR2 YYNGEE. The CDR3 extends over 14 amino acids. The CDR3 sequence: CASSPAGGSYEQYF. The DNA of the CDR3 is TGTGCCAGCAGCCCAGCGGGAGGAAGCTACGAGCAGTACTTC.

This chain joins TRBV6-5 and TRBJ2-2; no firm D call. The CDR3 consists of 13 residues. Germline V gene data show CDR1 as MNHEY and CDR2 as SVGAGI. V was clipped by 6 bases and J by 5 bases, with 10 bases between them. This CDR3 is CASRTWPTGELFF. CDR3 nucleotides: TGTGCCAGCAGGACATGGCCGACCGGGGAGCTGTTTTTT.

In its sample, this clone was seen once. The chain carries TRBV7-2 and TRBJ2-7, with 7 bases matching TRBD1. Germline-derived CDR1 and CDR2 are SGHTA and FQGNSA. V lost 5 bases to trimming and J lost 7 bases; unmatched junction nucleotides: 8. The CDR3 totals 13 residues. CDR3: CASSTGALLEQYF. The CDR3 nucleotides are TGTGCCAGCAGCACAGGGGCACTCCTGGAGCAGTACTTC.

This chain connects TRBV11-2 to TRBJ1-2, with D possibly matching TRBD1 (5 bases). CDR1 is SGHAT and CDR2 is FQNNGV in the germline V gene. Trimming removed 5 bases from V and 3 bases from J, with 16 bases in between. This CDR3 is 15 amino acids long. The CDR3, as DNA: TGTGCCAGCAGCCCCGGTGCCGGGACGGACTATGGCTACACCTTC. Translated: CASSPGAGTDYGYTF.

The chain joins TRBV2 to TRBJ2-1; TRBD1 matches 7 bases. Trimming took 3 bases from V and 1 from J; bases not matched to a gene: 3. The CDR3 is made up of 15 amino acids. Per germline, CDR1 SNHLY and CDR2 FYNNEI. CDR3 DNA sequence: TGTGCCAGCAGTGATCACAGGGGTTCCTACAATGAGCAGTTCTTC. It codes for CASSDHRGSYNEQFF.

This clone was seen only a few times. V gene TRBV29-1 combines with J gene TRBJ2-1; 13 bases fit TRBD2. V shed 7 bases, J shed 0 bases, and the junction held 15 bases outside the gene matches. This CDR3 contains 19 residues. Germline V CDR1 and CDR2: SQVTM, ANQGSEA. This chain's CDR3 is CSGIGGLAGKWASYNEQFF. CDR3 sequence (DNA): TGCAGCGGAATAGGGGGACTAGCGGGAAAATGGGCCTCCTACAATGAGCAGTTCTTC.

The rearrangement joins TRBV19 to TRBJ1-5; D gene uncertain. The CDR3 contains 16 residues. Deletions cut 8 bases from V and 0 bases from J, with 17 bases between. From germline, CDR1 is LNHDA and CDR2 SQIVND (reference sequence). The CDR3 nucleotides are TGTGCCAGTCGGGCCGGACGGCAAAATAGCAATCAGCCCCAGCATTTT. Translating gives CASRAGRQNSNQPQHF.

This clone showed up just a few times. The gene calls are TRBV5-1 and TRBJ1-1; 10 bases align to TRBD1. The CDR3 contains 17 residues. Losses at the gene ends were 4 bases for V and 0 bases for J; bases not matched to a gene: 9. Germline V gene data show CDR1 as SGHRS and CDR2 as YFSETQ. The CDR3 is CASSTTGTGEVNTEAFF. The CDR3 DNA reads TGCGCCAGCAGCACCACCGGGACAGGGGAAGTGAACACTGAAGCTTTCTTT.

This sequence joins TRBV18 and TRBJ2-1; D may be TRBD2 (6 bases). The CDR3 runs to 18 residues. Germline CDR1 KGHSH, CDR2 LQKENI. V dropped 6 bases and J dropped 1 base, with 22 bases sitting between them. The CDR3 region is CASSPRALGGSSYNEQFF. DNA of the CDR3: TGTGCCAGCTCGCCTCGGGCCCTGGGGGGTTCTTCCTACAATGAGCAGTTCTTC.

The chain has TRBV6-5 and TRBJ2-7; D ambiguous. CDR3 size: 14 residues. Germline CDR1 and CDR2: MNHEY and SVGAGI. V gave up 0 bases and J gave up 3 bases, with 9 bases separating them. As DNA, the CDR3 is TGTGCCAGCAGTTACTCGACCCCAGGCTACGAGCAGTACTTC. Translating gives CASSYSTPGYEQYF.

The chain carries TRBV15 and TRBJ1-5; D may be TRBD1 (6 bases). This CDR3 region has 16 residues. V was trimmed by 3 bases and J by 2 bases, leaving 14 bases between them. Germline-derived CDR1 and CDR2 are LNHNV and YYDKDF (reference sequence). Here the CDR3 DNA reads TGTGCCACCAGCAGCGGCCGGGCAGGGGGCAATCAGCCCCAGCATTTT. Its translation: CATSSGRAGGNQPQHF.

The CDR3 reads CASNQYRGGRETQYF. DNA of the CDR3: TGTGCCAGCAACCAATATCGGGGGGGGCGAGAGACCCAGTACTTC. The genes are TRBV28 and TRBJ2-5; 8 bases are shared with TRBD2. J was trimmed by 4 bases and V by 7 bases; bases with no gene match: 11. Germline lookup yields CDR1 MDHEN and CDR2 SYDVKM. This CDR3 spans 15 amino acids.

The rearrangement joins TRBV19 to TRBJ2-6; D gene unclear. The CDR3 runs to 17 residues. Between the trimmed V and J ends, which lost 0 bases and 0 bases, there was a span of 9 bases. CDR1 is LNHDA and CDR2 is SQIVND in the germline V gene (reference sequence). In DNA, the CDR3 is TGTGCCAGTAGTATAGACTCAGGCTTCTCTGGGGCCAACGTCCTGACTTTC. The encoded protein is CASSIDSGFSGANVLTF.

J is TRBJ2-1 and V is TRBV14; 9 bases map to TRBD1. Losses at the gene ends were 4 bases for V and 2 bases for J; bases not matched to a gene: 6. This CDR3 region has 16 residues. Germline V CDR1 and CDR2: SGHDN, FVKESK. In DNA form, the CDR3 reads TGTGCCAGCAGCCGAGACAGGGGGGTTCCCTACAATGAGCAGTTCTTC. Translated: CASSRDRGVPYNEQFF.

CDR3 DNA sequence: TGTGCCAGCAGTTACCCTTCTCAACGGAACACTGAAGCTTTCTTT. Amino acids: CASSYPSQRNTEAFF. This chain links TRBV6-6 with TRBJ1-1; no reliable D call. Germline lookup yields CDR1 MNHNY and CDR2 SVGAGI (reference sequence). The CDR3 has 15 residues. V gave up 2 bases and J gave up 1 base, with 11 bases separating them.

The chain links TRBV7-2 to TRBJ2-7; either TRBD1 or TRBD2 may supply D (7 bases each). Trimming shortened V by 5 bases and J by 3 bases, and 29 bases separated the two germline ends. From germline, CDR1 is SGHTA and CDR2 FQGNSA. This CDR3 is 19 amino acids long. CDR3 DNA sequence: TGTGCCAGCAGCCCAAATGACAGGGAAGGTCTAGCGGAGCGCTACGAGCAGTACTTC. Translation: CASSPNDREGLAERYEQYF. Supplemented by reference TRBV7-2 and TRBJ2-7, the full variable domain reads GAGVSQSPSNKVTEKGKDVELRCDPISGHTALYWYRQSLGQGLEFLIYFQGNSAPDKSGLPSDRFSAERTGGSVSTLTIQRTQQEDSAVYLCASSPNDREGLAERYEQYFGPGTRLTVT.

The chain uses TRBV2 and TRBJ2-3, with TRBD1 as a possible D gene (6 bases). Trimming took off 9 bases at V and 2 bases at J, with 18 bases between the two ends. The CDR3 extends over 15 amino acids. The germline V gene encodes CDR1 SNHLY and CDR2 FYNNEI. The CDR3 DNA reads as TGTGCCAGGCAAGCAACAGGGTACTACACAGATACGCAGTATTTT. Its protein product is CARQATGYYTDTQYF.

This clone was seen a handful of times. This chain joins TRBV9 and TRBJ2-1; 15 bases are shared with TRBD2. The CDR3 totals 17 residues. V trimming: 4 bases; J trimming: 7 bases; junction bases outside the gene matches: 9. The germline V gene has CDR1 SGDLS and CDR2 YYNGEE. DNA of the CDR3: TGTGCCAGCAGCTCCGACCAGGGACTAGCGGGAGGAAATGAGCAGTTCTTC. Encoded protein: CASSSDQGLAGGNEQFF.

The V gene is TRBV4-1, the J gene TRBJ1-1; 7 nucleotides line up with TRBD1. V lost 1 base, J lost 3 bases, and 5 bases stayed unmatched. The CDR3 is made up of 15 amino acids. Germline V gene sequence: CDR1 MGHRA, CDR2 YSYEKL. CDR3 nucleotides: TGCGCCAGCAGCCAAGGGCAAGGGGGCTACACTGAAGCTTTCTTT. Translation: CASSQGQGGYTEAFF.